The T cell receptor (beta chain) described here comes from a study of blood T cells in healthy people across ages. Study information: The capture of about one barcoded beta molecule per two T cells was achieved by template switching.

The second PCR ran roughly 6 to 11 cycles with a sample-barcoded 5' primer and J-beta primers. Sequencing of every sample gave 2.5 million or more CDR3-containing paired-end reads. Using its own MiXCR run on the 5' RACE reads, TCRdb lists one record per CDR3 protein. The sample includes around 580,000 distinct CDR3 sequences, roughly 43% of them seen just once. Each donor was a healthy Caucasian individual from Russia, aged about 6 to 100. General study results and limits: TCR beta diversity, measured per million T cells, fell in a roughly linear way with age.

Regarding this clonotype: Its antigen is still unknown.

The material sequenced was blood. The TCR comes from a man at least 80 years old in good health.

Here the CDR3 DNA reads TGTGCCACCAGTGATTTGGGGGATCAGCCCCAGCATTTT. Protein: CATSDLGDQPQHF. The V and J genes are TRBV24-1 and TRBJ1-5, with D unclear. Germline V gives CDR1 KGHDR, CDR2 SFDVKD. V lost 0 bases and J lost 5, with 4 bases in between. This CDR3 region has 13 residues.